The clone carrying this T cell receptor beta chain was found a few times. This entry belongs to a study of blood T cells in healthy people across ages. There are 14 residues in the CDR3. Trimming pared 0 bases from V and 3 bases from J, leaving 11 bases between. Germline lookup yields CDR1 DFQATT and CDR2 SNEGSKA (reference sequence). A second PCR, run for roughly 7 to 12 cycles, used a sample-barcoded 5' primer plus a J-beta primer mix. TCRdb recomputed calls from the 5' RACE reads with MiXCR, one row per CDR3 protein. The data contain some 1.4 million distinct CDR3 sequences, roughly 45% of them seen just once; the ten biggest clones take up under 8%.

The rearrangement uses TRBV20-1 and TRBJ2-5; D not certain. The origin of this receptor is a woman aged 18-29 years in good health. Sequences were obtained from blood. CDR3 sequence (DNA): TGCAGTGCTAGAGATACCGGCCAGAAAGAGACCCAGTACTTC. Its translation: CSARDTGQKETQYF.